This T cell receptor (beta chain) was captured by sequencing in a study of CD8+ T cells in alopecia areata. In each case, RNA was isolated and then reverse transcribed into cDNA as the sequencing template. Sequencing was performed with immunoSEQ multiplex PCR; in TCRdb, only in-frame clones are kept and a portion is missing. The table records about 150,000 clones, roughly 50% of them present only once. Treatment indicated: oral pan-JAK inhibitor, 5-10 mg twice daily. The sample holds one count of this clone. The antigen is undetermined. Broader study findings: On tofacitinib, scalp clonality and expanded CD8+ clones among top 100 fell significantly.

The source is a human donor with alopecia areata. The material sequenced was CD8+ T cells sorted from blood, taken at week 4, from a patient treated with tofacitinib.

CDR3 nucleotides: TGTGCCAGCAGCGGGCTGGGGTATAATTCACCCCTCCACTTT. Its translation: CASSGLGYNSPLHF. The chain recombines TRBV9 with TRBJ1-6, with D uncertain. From germline, CDR1 is SGDLS and CDR2 YYNGEE. Between the trimmed V and J ends, which lost 3 bases and 4 bases, there was a span of 8 bases. CDR3 length: 14 amino acids.